The sequence of this T cell receptor beta chain was determined in a study of T cells in Graves' hyperthyroidism and ophthalmopathy. Whole-study context: At initial diagnosis, before any treatment had begun, peripheral blood was obtained. Overall study findings and caveats: A median about 6 months before onset, the model predicted ophthalmopathy. Most thyroid clonotypes with frequency above 0.001 were detected in blood. Researchers report that a 13 V-J model separated ophthalmopathy from stable hyperthyroidism.

Amplified TCR beta CDR3 regions came from RNA transcripts. HTBI primers were the set used in a first-round RT-PCR of the TCR CDR3. TCRdb redid the calling of the multiplex PCR reads with MiXCR, one entry per CDR3 protein. The sample gives hundreds of thousands of distinct CDR3 sequences, approximately 14% of which show up once; approximately 13% is in the top ten. A note on this clonotype: The antigen is unknown.

CDR1 is ENHRY and CDR2 is SYGVKD in the germline V gene. This CDR3 has 15 residues. J lost 4 bases, V lost 7 bases, and 10 bases had no gene match. This receptor was taken from a man between 18 and 35 years old with Graves' ophthalmopathy. The sequenced sample consisted of blood. The chain links TRBV10-3 to TRBJ2-1, with 7 bases identical to TRBD2. The CDR3, as DNA: TGTGCCATCAAGGGCTCGGGGGAGGGATACAATGAGCAGTTCTTC. Its protein is CAIKGSGEGYNEQFF.